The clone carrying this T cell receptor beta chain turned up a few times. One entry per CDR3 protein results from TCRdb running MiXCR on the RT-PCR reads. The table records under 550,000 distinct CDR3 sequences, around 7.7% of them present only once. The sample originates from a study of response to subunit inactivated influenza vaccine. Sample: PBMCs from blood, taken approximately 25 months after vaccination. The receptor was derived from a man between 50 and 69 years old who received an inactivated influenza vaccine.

CDR3 bases: TGTGCCAGCAGCGCTTCGGGAGGGCTTCCCCACGAGCAGTACTTC. It is translated as CASSASGGLPHEQYF. V is TRBV9 and J is TRBJ2-7; 8 nucleotides line up with TRBD2. Germline loops: CDR1 SGDLS, CDR2 YYNGEE. Losses at the gene ends were 3 bases for V and 5 bases for J; bases not matched to a gene: 10. CDR3 length: 15 residues. The variable domain in full, with the rest retrieved from reference TRBV9 and TRBJ2-7, is DSGVTQTPKHLITATGQRVTLRCSPRSGDLSVYWYQQSLDQGLQFLIQYYNGEERAKGNILERFSAQQFPDLHSELNLSSLELGDSALYFCASSASGGLPHEQYFGPGTRLTVT.